This record covers a single T cell receptor (beta chain). Its cognate antigen has yet to be identified. The sample holds no much larger clone one base away, and base qualities are not on file. This entry is derived from a study of cytomegalovirus exposure and HLA in healthy donors (dated by TCRdb to about 2017). As for the study more broadly: An earlier analysis of some 500 of the donors reported approximately 300 Gb of sequence data and some 100 million unique TCR beta sequences from 150 million to 200 million T cells. An early release covering roughly 600 HLA-typed donors comprised approximately 300 gigabases of sequencing data and approximately 85 million unique TCR sequences. Among the roughly 400 genotyped donors, around 81% belonged to the genetic ancestry cluster associated with self-reported Caucasian donors. The study was designed to test whether signatures of past pathogen exposure could be identified by cataloging public T cell receptors. The study profiled the T cell repertoires of about 720 subjects by immunosequencing and related them to cytomegalovirus serostatus. In addition to the first cohort of around 670 subjects, a separate validation cohort of 120 different subjects was used. The study combined high-throughput TCR immunosequencing, statistical association of individual TCRs with disease status, and machine learning to predict cytomegalovirus infection status. To study patterns of TCR occurrence, a later analysis re-analyzed previously published TCR beta repertoires from 666 donors and added high-resolution HLA genotyping. The later analysis used no new phenotypic data to find candidate immune exposures, relying instead on TCR beta sequences and their occurrence across donors. In an earlier analysis of roughly 600 of the donors, high-throughput TCR beta sequencing was used to judge whether each TCR beta V gene segment behaved as functional or pseudogenic. Donor age, sex, ethnicity and CMV serostatus were collected together with the repertoire data. A later genetic analysis took genome-wide SNP genotypes for about three fifths of the 666 donors and used that subset as a discovery cohort. Every repertoire in the discovery cohort had been generated on one and the same sequencing platform. HLA typing included class I and class II loci at four-digit resolution. The number of donors typed differed by locus, with 629-630 for A, B, C, DRB1 and DQB1, more than 500 for DQA1, 600 to 610 for DPA1, and roughly 450 for DPB1. Because of strong linkage in the cohort, a few DR-DQ haplotypes were treated as single units for association and clustering. Across 300 to 400 genotyped donors of the cohort, an average of approximately 200,000 unique TCR beta nucleotide sequences per donor were sequenced, and 15% to 20% of those sequences were non-productive.

The library came from the immunoSEQ multiplex PCR assay. For the multiplex PCR, a mixture combining 60 forward primers for TCR Vbeta segments and 13 reverse primers for TCR Jbeta segments was used. A multiplex PCR assay on genomic DNA amplified the CDR3 region of rearranged TCR beta genes. The Illumina HiSeq System was used to sequence the amplified TCR beta libraries as 87-base-pair reads. Under the source paper's analysis protocol: Across the 670 or so repertoires, a later analysis counted 80 million or so unique TCR beta chains, some 11 million of which were shared by at least two donors. Raw reads were error-corrected and collapsed into unique sequences with a nearest-neighbor algorithm that merged closely related sequences to remove PCR and sequencing errors. To assign V, D and J gene segments, CDR3 sequences were aligned to IMGT reference sequences. Each retained sequence needed at least a six-nucleotide match to both a V gene segment and a J gene segment. Rearrangements were classified as productive when the CDR3 lacked stop codons and remained in frame with V and J, and all other rearrangements were classified as non-productive. Following IMGT convention, CDR3 was defined as the stretch from the second conserved V-encoded cysteine to the conserved J-encoded phenylalanine. The earlier analysis of about 530 of the donors excluded any sequence lacking an unambiguous match to a single V gene segment. In an earlier analysis of a few hundred of the donors, V segments were called functional above 56.7% productive rearrangements and were called segregating when the between-donor standard deviation exceeded 5%. A statistical classification framework was built to diagnose cytomegalovirus status from the catalog of TCR beta chain sequences. A later analysis assigned V and J genes by comparing TCR nucleotide sequences with IMGT/GENE-DB human TR gene sequences. The TCRdist pipeline was used in a later analysis to assign CDR3 sequences and most-parsimonious VDJ recombination scenarios. In a later analysis, every TCR beta chain was defined by the combination of its CDR3 amino acid sequence and its V-gene family, and reads without a unique V-gene family were dropped. In a later analysis, some 600 highly shared, low-generation-probability nucleotide sequences were removed to address suspected cross-contamination and a sequencing artifact. In a later analysis, a clonal expansion index for each public chain was calculated from normalized within-repertoire ranks of inferred template counts. A later analysis computed generation probabilities with a VDJ recombination model fitted to out-of-frame rearrangements, and checked the results against IGoR. Hypergeometric tests were used in a later analysis to score TCR-TCR, TCR-HLA and TCR-CMV co-occurrence, with a repertoire-size bias correction applied to the TCR pairs. In a later analysis, false discovery rates were estimated by permuting HLA or CMV assignments 20 times. A later analysis grouped co-occurring TCRs with DBSCAN, adding TCRdist sequence similarity when clustering within HLA-allele-positive subsets. Co-occurrence clustering excluded repertoires with fewer than 30,000 or more than 120,000 public chains, plus five with anomalous nucleotide sharing. In TCRdb, the immuneACCESS table is reduced to in-frame sequences with V and J assigned. These tables do not hold every clone; where another copy was compared, an unresolved V gene accounts for under half, and the others remain unexplained. V and J calls and clone size are as listed in that table; D and trimming were resolved from the DNA. The sample table lists about 82,000 clones, roughly 80% of them with a count of one. 13% of the sample is in the top ten clones.

The cohort comprised several hundred healthy bone marrow donors. All cohort members were sampled while nominally healthy, although unrecorded immune exposures were likely present. Of the 690 or so cohort members, just under 300 had a positive CMV serostatus and about 400 had a negative one, while no CMV serostatus was recorded for the donor. Each donor provided a peripheral blood sample, and peripheral blood mononuclear cells were used for TCR beta sequencing. Genomic DNA was extracted from the blood cell samples with the Qiagen DNeasy Blood Extraction Kit. The full study reports these points: HLA typing was unavailable for some donors at each locus, so association tests used only the typed subset. The study listed 150 to 200 TCR beta chains as associated with cytomegalovirus. A later analysis found that TCR association rates varied across HLA loci, with DRB1 alleles showing the most associated TCRs and HLA-C alleles the fewest. Linkage disequilibrium might explain the correlated functional status among segregating V segments, but an unknown experimental factor could not be excluded. In an earlier analysis of around 500 of the donors, most TCR beta V segments appeared in productive rearrangements about 87% or about 30% of the time, broadly matching IMGT annotations. A further reported finding was that TCR beta sequences accurately predicted the HLA-A and HLA-B alleles for most subjects in the first cohort. A few of the identified cytomegalovirus-associated TCR beta chains were confirmed in vitro to be specific for cytomegalovirus antigens. In a later analysis, several top co-occurrence clusters were reported to appear linked to parvovirus B19, influenza, CMV and Epstein-Barr virus. The authors suggested that the approach could potentially be extended to other disease states and immunological phenotypes. Across donors, most TCR sequences were observed very rarely, whereas some public TCRs were present in many individuals. In a later analysis, HLA-associated TCR beta chains were found to be more clonally expanded and to have lower generation probabilities than equally common non-associated chains. According to a later genetic analysis, donors in an Asian-associated ancestry cluster had fewer N-insertions in productive TCRs than the approximately 630-donor mean. Over 15 rarely observed V segments, including chromosome 9 orphons, were excluded from the earlier analysis of almost 600 of the donors because counts were too low. In a later genetic analysis, a missense DCLRE1C variant was associated with V-gene and J-gene trimming of TCR beta chains, and the association was replicated in an independent cohort. When HLA alleles, especially DR and DQ, strongly co-occurred, attributing TCR associations to individual alleles was difficult. Roughly uniform sequencing depth across donors was assumed in presence/absence analyses, although this assumption may not hold. The only immune exposure information available for the cohort was CMV serostatus. According to a later analysis, most CMV-associated TCR beta chains appeared to be HLA-restricted, and the HLA associations seemed to be driven largely by CMV exposure. In this cohort, only TCR beta chains were sequenced, and detectable features were limited by the absence of alpha or paired-chain data. At a false discovery rate of 0.05, a later analysis linked under 20,000 TCR beta sequences to specific HLA alleles. A cluster of highly shared sequence variants was judged likely to represent a technical artifact of the sequencing pipeline. In both the original and validation cohorts, the classifier was reported to diagnose cytomegalovirus status with high specificity and sensitivity.

Specimen: PBMCs. The sequence was obtained from a human donor in good health.

The CDR3 region: CASRDRETRPYEQYF. The DNA is TGTGCCAGCAGGGACAGAGAAACTAGACCCTACGAGCAGTACTTC. The chain was built from TRBV2 and TRBJ2-7, and possibly TRBD1, on 6 matching bases. V is clipped by 6 bases and J by 2 bases, and the sequence between their germline boundaries is 17 bases long. The germline V gene supplies CDR1 SNHLY and CDR2 FYNNEI. The CDR3 sequence holds 15 residues, the cysteine and phenylalanine included. This entry keeps only the CDR3 DNA: 45 bases, framed from base 1.